The 8 T cell receptor beta chains listed next were all sequenced from one sample in a study of PD-1 blockade in classical Hodgkin lymphoma. Libraries were prepared by immunoSEQ multiplex PCR; TCRdb keeps only in-frame clonotypes and omits some of them. This table holds about 24,000 clones, over 60% found once. Brentuximab vedotin exposure varied, and every patient relapsed after autologous stem cell transplantation. Source: peripheral blood mononuclear cells (PBMCs), taken before the second cycle of nivolumab. The receptors originated from a human donor with classical Hodgkin lymphoma.

CDR3 sequence reads: CASSQDQGTAYEQYF. The CDR3 DNA reads TGCGCCAGCAGCCAAGATCAAGGGACAGCCTACGAGCAGTACTTC. This chain joins TRBV4-1 and TRBJ2-7; TRBD1 agrees at 7 bases. The germline V gene encodes CDR1 MGHRA and CDR2 YSYEKL. V lost 0 bases, J lost 2 bases, and 4 bases stayed unmatched. The length of the CDR3 is 15 residues.

The gene calls are TRBV10-3 and TRBJ2-6; perhaps D is TRBD1 or TRBD2 (5 bases each). Germline V gives CDR1 ENHRY, CDR2 SYGVKD. The CDR3 has 16 residues. The V and J ends lost 0 bases and 1 base respectively, with 7 bases between them. For the CDR3, the DNA is TGTGCCATCAGTGAGTCGGGGGTTTCTGGGGCCAACGTCCTGACTTTC. Its translation is CAISESGVSGANVLTF.

This clone is a singleton in its sample. This chain uses TRBV10-3 with TRBJ2-7, with TRBD1 identical over 8 bases. The germline CDR1 and CDR2 sequences are ENHRY and SYGVKD. The length of the CDR3 is 13 residues. With 7 bases clipped from V and 5 bases from J, the junction kept 7 bases outside the gene matches. DNA of the CDR3: TGTGCCATCACAAGGGAGGACAGGGACGAGCAGTACTTC. The encoded protein is CAITREDRDEQYF.

The V gene is TRBV5-8, the J gene TRBJ2-1; the D gene is possibly TRBD1 (6 bases). Trimming cost V 3 bases and J 10 bases, with 14 bases left between them. Germline V lookup: CDR1 SGHTS, CDR2 YDEGEE. The CDR3 length is 13 residues. CDR3 protein: CASSSQQGREQFF. The CDR3 coding sequence is TGTGCCAGCAGCTCCCAACAGGGTCGCGAGCAGTTCTTC. Supplemented by reference TRBV5-8 and TRBJ2-1, the full variable domain reads EAGVTQSPTHLIKTRGQQATLRCSPISGHTSVYWYQQALGLGLQFLLWYDEGEERNRGNFPPRFSGRQFPNYSSELNVNALELEDSALYLCASSSQQGREQFFGPGTRLTVL.

This clone was counted a few times. The chain carries TRBV4-3 and TRBJ1-2, with 7 bases fitting TRBD1. This CDR3 is built from 15 residues. Trimming removed 1 base from V and 4 bases from J; junction bases left unmatched: 6. Germline V gene sequence: CDR1 LGHNA, CDR2 YSLEER. The CDR3 loop is CASSQVRDSAYGYTF. The CDR3 DNA reads as TGCGCCAGCAGCCAAGTCCGGGACAGCGCCTATGGCTACACCTTC.

This clone has a handful of counts. The rearrangement uses TRBV13 and TRBJ2-4; D gene unclear. The germline V gene has CDR1 PRHDT and CDR2 FYEKMQ (reference sequence). Trimming stripped 6 bases from V and 0 bases from J, with 9 bases between. This CDR3 has 14 residues. The CDR3 region has the DNA TGTGCCAGCAGGTCCCGGCTAGCCAAAAACATTCAGTACTTC. Protein product: CASRSRLAKNIQYF. The full variable domain, rest sourced from reference TRBV13 and TRBJ2-4, is AAGVIQSPRHLIKEKRETATLKCYPIPRHDTVYWYQQGPGQDPQFLISFYEKMQSDKGSIPDRFSAQQFSDYHSELNMSSLELGDSALYFCASRSRLAKNIQYFGAGTRLSVL.

This clone was picked up one time. J is TRBJ2-1 and V is TRBV4-1; 11 bases are shared with TRBD2. The V and J ends lost 6 bases and 5 bases, in that order; junction bases with no gene match: 3. Germline loops: CDR1 MGHRA, CDR2 YSYEKL. The CDR3 extends over 14 amino acids. The CDR3 DNA is TGCGCCAGCAGTCGACTAGCGGGGAACAATGAGCAGTTCTTC. Translation gives CASSRLAGNNEQFF.

The chain joins TRBV7-3 to TRBJ2-2; 12 nucleotides match TRBD2. CDR3 size: 16 residues. Germline V lookup: CDR1 SGHTA, CDR2 FQGTGA. V lost 5 bases, J lost 3 bases, and 4 bases stayed unmatched. The CDR3 region has the DNA TGTGCCAGCAGCCCTAGCGGGAGGGCCCACACCGGGGAGCTGTTTTTT. Protein: CASSPSGRAHTGELFF.